The T cell receptor (beta chain) under discussion was sequenced for a study of PD-L1 blockade in urothelial cancer. Study-wide context: In terms of prior chemotherapy, patients had received 0 to 3 regimens. Study conclusions and caveats: Improved survival was predicted by pretreatment blood TCR clonality below the median.

Specified time point: pretreatment peripheral blood. Diagnoses among patients were locally advanced or metastatic urothelial carcinoma. With V trimmed by 3 bases and J by 4 bases, 6 bases remained unmatched. This CDR3 comprises 14 residues. Per germline, CDR1 MGHRA and CDR2 YSYEKL. Data came from immunoSEQ multiplex PCR; TCRdb stores just in-frame clones and leaves some out. The data show under 80,000 clones, with 81% seen just once and more than 5.5% held by the top ten. Remarks on this clone: The antigen remains undetermined.

The TCR sequence derives from a man between 65 and 85 years old with urothelial cancer. This sequence joins TRBV4-1 and TRBJ2-7; TRBD1 aligns across 7 bases. The sequencing used PBMCs, collected around atezolizumab (anti-PD-L1) treatment. The DNA for the CDR3 is TGCGCCAGCAGCCAGACAGGGTTTGGTTACGAGCAGTACTTC. It encodes CASSQTGFGYEQYF.